The next 16 T cell receptor beta chains were all read from a single sample in a study of OX40 agonist ivuxolimab in advanced cancers. The data were produced by immunoSEQ multiplex PCR, yet TCRdb's version contains in-frame clones alone and is incomplete. The data contain about 76,000 clones, roughly 90% of them singletons. Here the sequenced sample was CD4+ or CD8+ T cells sorted from blood, taken in a trial of the OX40 agonist ivuxolimab. The receptors here all came from an adult with an advanced solid tumor such as melanoma, head and neck, liver or kidney cancer.

This clone was seen only once. The rearrangement links TRBV27 to TRBJ2-7; 7 bases align to TRBD1. In germline, CDR1 is MNHEY, CDR2 SMNVEV (reference sequence). The CDR3 is 13 amino acids. V dropped 6 bases and J dropped 3; count of bases not matched to a gene: 5. The CDR3 region is CASRGQVFYEQYF. For the CDR3, the DNA is TGTGCCAGCAGAGGACAGGTTTTCTACGAGCAGTACTTC.

This clone was counted a few times. This chain links TRBV9 with TRBJ2-7; 8 bases agree with TRBD2. Germline V gene lookup returns CDR1 SGDLS and CDR2 YYNGEE. The ends lost 2 bases at V and 2 bases at J; junction bases unmatched: 3. The CDR3 extends over 14 amino acids. CDR3 sequence: CASSVTGGTYEQYF. In DNA form, the CDR3 reads TGTGCCAGCAGCGTGACGGGAGGGACCTACGAGCAGTACTTC. The full variable domain, with the rest looked up from reference TRBV9 and TRBJ2-7, is DSGVTQTPKHLITATGQRVTLRCSPRSGDLSVYWYQQSLDQGLQFLIQYYNGEERAKGNILERFSAQQFPDLHSELNLSSLELGDSALYFCASSVTGGTYEQYFGPGTRLTVT.

The V gene is TRBV28, the J gene TRBJ1-3; D remains ambiguous. Trimming stripped 1 base from V and 0 bases from J, with 10 bases between. The length of the CDR3 is 16 residues. Germline V gene sequence: CDR1 MDHEN, CDR2 SYDVKM. The DNA for the CDR3 is TGTGCCAGCAGTTTATACGGCACGAGCTCTGGAAACACCATATATTTT. Protein: CASSLYGTSSGNTIYF.

The chain uses TRBV5-4 and TRBJ2-3, with no clear D. Germline V lookup: CDR1 SGHNT, CDR2 YYREEE (reference sequence). This CDR3 has 16 residues. The V and J ends lost 6 bases and 0 bases respectively, with 17 bases between them. The CDR3 nucleotides read TGTGCCAGCACCATTAGACTGCACGAGAGCACAGATACGCAGTATTTT. Amino acids: CASTIRLHESTDTQYF.

The V and J genes are TRBV2 and TRBJ1-2; D gene uncertain. Germline values: CDR1 SNHLY, CDR2 FYNNEI. The CDR3 is made up of 13 amino acids. Trimming shortened V by 3 bases and J by 4 bases, and 9 bases separated the two germline ends. This CDR3 is CASSDRPRYGYTF. The CDR3 DNA is TGTGCCAGCAGTGATAGGCCACGCTATGGCTACACCTTC.

The chain employs TRBV2 and TRBJ2-5; D is ambiguous. The CDR3 consists of 14 residues. V dropped 6 bases and J dropped 0 bases, with 11 bases sitting between them. Germline V CDR1 and CDR2: SNHLY, FYNNEI. CDR3 region: CASSSISYQETQYF. The CDR3 DNA is TGTGCCAGCAGCTCCATCTCGTACCAAGAGACCCAGTACTTC.

The chain recombines TRBV15 with TRBJ2-4; the D is unclear. V gave up 0 bases and J gave up 4 bases, with 7 bases separating them. CDR3 size: 14 residues. The germline CDR1 and CDR2 sequences are LNHNV and YYDKDF (reference sequence). This CDR3 is CATSRDQKKNIQYF. Written as DNA, the CDR3 is TGTGCCACCAGCAGAGATCAGAAGAAAAACATTCAGTACTTC. Looking up the rest from reference TRBV15 and TRBJ2-4 gives the full variable domain: DAMVIQNPRYQVTQFGKPVTLSCSQTLNHNVMYWYQQKSSQAPKLLFHYYDKDFNNEADTPDNFQSRRPNTSFCFLDIRSPGLGDTAMYLCATSRDQKKNIQYFGAGTRLSVL.

The chain couples TRBV6-6 to TRBJ2-7; D possibly corresponds to TRBD2 (5 bases). Germline CDR1 is MNHNY and CDR2 is SVGAGI (reference sequence). This CDR3 spans 15 amino acids. V was trimmed by 7 bases and J by 0 bases, leaving 16 bases between them. CDR3 sequence reads: CASTQWGDRSYEQYF. The CDR3 bases are TGTGCCAGCACCCAATGGGGAGACCGCTCCTACGAGCAGTACTTC.

This chain connects TRBV29-1 to TRBJ1-2, with TRBD1 matching over 8 bases. The length of the CDR3 is 13 residues. V lost 5 bases, J lost 4 bases, and 6 bases stayed unmatched. Looked up from germline, CDR1 is SQVTM and CDR2 is ANQGSEA. CDR3 protein: CSVPMGTGYGYTF. CDR3 DNA sequence: TGCAGCGTTCCAATGGGGACAGGCTATGGCTACACCTTC.

The V gene is TRBV27, the J gene TRBJ1-5; D gene uncertain. The germline CDR1 and CDR2 sequences are MNHEY and SMNVEV (reference sequence). CDR3 length: 16 residues. V shed 6 bases and J shed 11 bases, with 26 bases lying between them. The CDR3 nucleotides read TGTGCCAGCAGCCCATTAGTAGGGTCCGGTGTTTCTGCCCAGCATTTT. Translated: CASSPLVGSGVSAQHF.

The chain couples TRBV6-5 to TRBJ1-6; possible D gene TRBD1, 6 bases. The CDR3 consists of 15 residues. Germline V lookup: CDR1 MNHEY, CDR2 SVGAGI. V was shortened by 5 bases and J by 5 bases, with 13 bases between the two germline ends. CDR3 loop: CASSRETGNNSPLHF. CDR3 nucleotide sequence: TGTGCCAGCAGTCGGGAGACAGGAAATAATTCACCCCTCCACTTT.

This clone came up a few times. The gene calls are TRBV7-3 and TRBJ1-2; the match to TRBD1 covers 7 bases. The CDR3 sequence is 15 residues long. Trimming took 5 bases from V and 4 from J; bases not matched to a gene: 10. Germline values: CDR1 SGHTA, CDR2 FQGTGA. The CDR3 coding sequence is TGTGCCAGCAGCCCGTCAACAGGGGCGGCCTATGGCTACACCTTC. It specifies CASSPSTGAAYGYTF.

The gene calls are TRBV6-6 and TRBJ1-1, with D hard to call. The CDR3 is 16 residues long. Between the trimmed V and J ends, which lost 0 bases and 11 bases, there was a span of 22 bases. CDR1 and CDR2 (germline): MNHNY, SVGAGI (reference sequence). The CDR3 sequence: CASSYSMGGSSPVAFF. CDR3 sequence (DNA): TGTGCCAGCAGTTACTCGATGGGTGGGTCTTCACCCGTGGCTTTCTTT.

The genes are TRBV30 and TRBJ2-6; D gene unclear. V lost 5 bases, J lost 0 bases, and 2 bases lay in between. This CDR3 region has 12 residues. The germline V gene encodes CDR1 GTSNPN and CDR2 SVGIG (reference sequence). The CDR3 here is CAWASGANVLTF. DNA of the CDR3: TGTGCCTGGGCCTCTGGGGCCAACGTCCTGACTTTC.

V and J are TRBV29-1 and TRBJ2-3, with D uncertain. CDR3 length: 10 amino acids. Germline V CDR1 and CDR2: SQVTM, ANQGSEA. V was cut by 7 bases and J by 5 bases, with 7 bases left in between. The CDR3 sequence: CSARRDTQYF. DNA for the CDR3: TGCAGCGCCCGCCGAGATACGCAGTATTTT.

This clone was detected only once. The J gene is TRBJ2-5, the V gene TRBV11-2; 7 positions agree with TRBD1. The DNA end favors TRBJ2-7, so the J call may be wrong. CDR1 and CDR2 from the germline V gene are SGHAT and FQNNGV. This CDR3 contains 15 residues. In DNA, the CDR3 is TGTGCCAGCAGCTTAGTTTGGGACAGTATGTACGAGCAGTACTTC. Translation gives CASSLVWDSMYEQYF.